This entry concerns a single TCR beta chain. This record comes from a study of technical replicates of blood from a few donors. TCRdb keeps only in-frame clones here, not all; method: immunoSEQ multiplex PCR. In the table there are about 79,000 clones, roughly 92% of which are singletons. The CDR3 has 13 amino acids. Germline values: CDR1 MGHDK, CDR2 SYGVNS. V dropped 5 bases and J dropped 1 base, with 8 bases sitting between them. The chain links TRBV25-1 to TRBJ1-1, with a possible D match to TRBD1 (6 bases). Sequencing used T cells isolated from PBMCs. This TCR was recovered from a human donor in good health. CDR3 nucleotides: TGTGCCAGCAGTCAGGGGAGGAACACTGAAGCTTTCTTT. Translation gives CASSQGRNTEAFF.